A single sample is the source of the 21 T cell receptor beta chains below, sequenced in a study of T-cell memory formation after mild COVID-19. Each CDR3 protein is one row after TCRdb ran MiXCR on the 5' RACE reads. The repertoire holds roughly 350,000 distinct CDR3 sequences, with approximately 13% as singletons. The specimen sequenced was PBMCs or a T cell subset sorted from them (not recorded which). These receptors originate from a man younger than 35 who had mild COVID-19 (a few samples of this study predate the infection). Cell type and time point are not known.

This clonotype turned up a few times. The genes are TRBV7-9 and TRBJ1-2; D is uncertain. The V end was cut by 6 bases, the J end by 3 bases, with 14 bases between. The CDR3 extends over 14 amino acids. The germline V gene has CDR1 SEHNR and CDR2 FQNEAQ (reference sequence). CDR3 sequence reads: CASSPERADYGYTF. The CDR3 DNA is TGTGCCAGCAGTCCCGAGCGGGCGGACTATGGCTACACCTTC.

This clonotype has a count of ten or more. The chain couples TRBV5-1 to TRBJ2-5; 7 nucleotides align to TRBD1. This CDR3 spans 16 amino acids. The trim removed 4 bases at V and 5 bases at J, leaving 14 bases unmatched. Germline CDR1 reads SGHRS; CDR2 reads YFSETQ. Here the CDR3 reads CASSPGTAPQGETQYF. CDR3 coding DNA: TGCGCCAGCAGCCCGGGGACAGCCCCTCAGGGGGAGACCCAGTACTTC. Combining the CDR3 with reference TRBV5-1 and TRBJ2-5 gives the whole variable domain KAGVTQTPRYLIKTRGQQVTLSCSPISGHRSVSWYQQTPGQGLQFLFEYFSETQRNKGNFPGRFSGRQFSNSRSEMNVSTLELGDSALYLCASSPGTAPQGETQYFGPGTRLLVL.

This CDR3 reads CASTNVDRRVGGYTF. The CDR3 region has the DNA TGTGCCAGCACCAACGTGGACAGGAGGGTTGGTGGCTACACCTTC. The gene calls are TRBV12-3 or TRBV12-4 and TRBJ1-2; 7 bases agree with TRBD1. This CDR3 comprises 15 residues. Trimming removed 7 bases from V and 7 bases from J; junction bases left unmatched: 15.

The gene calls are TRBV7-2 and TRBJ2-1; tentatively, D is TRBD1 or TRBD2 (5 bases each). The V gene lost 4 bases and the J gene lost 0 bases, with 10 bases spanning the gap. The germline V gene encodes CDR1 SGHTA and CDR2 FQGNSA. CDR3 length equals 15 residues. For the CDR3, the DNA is TGTGCCAGCAGCTGGGACCTAAGCTCCTACAATGAGCAGTTCTTC. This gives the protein CASSWDLSSYNEQFF.

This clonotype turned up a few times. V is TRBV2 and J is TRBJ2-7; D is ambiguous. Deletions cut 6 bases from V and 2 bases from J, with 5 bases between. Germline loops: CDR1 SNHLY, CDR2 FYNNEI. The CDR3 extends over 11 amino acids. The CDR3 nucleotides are TGTGCCAGCAGATGGGCCTACGAGCAGTACTTC. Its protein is CASRWAYEQYF. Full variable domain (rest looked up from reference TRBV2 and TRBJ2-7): EPEVTQTPSHQVTQMGQEVILRCVPISNHLYFYWYRQILGQKVEFLVSFYNNEISEKSEIFDDQFSVERPDGSNFTLKIRSTKLEDSAMYFCASRWAYEQYFGPGTRLTVT.

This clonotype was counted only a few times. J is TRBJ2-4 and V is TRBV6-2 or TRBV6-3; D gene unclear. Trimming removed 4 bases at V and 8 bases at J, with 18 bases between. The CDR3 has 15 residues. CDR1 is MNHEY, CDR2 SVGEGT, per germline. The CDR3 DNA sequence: TGTGCCAGCAGTTCGACACCGCCCCCAAAGGACATTCAGTACTTC. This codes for CASSSTPPPKDIQYF.

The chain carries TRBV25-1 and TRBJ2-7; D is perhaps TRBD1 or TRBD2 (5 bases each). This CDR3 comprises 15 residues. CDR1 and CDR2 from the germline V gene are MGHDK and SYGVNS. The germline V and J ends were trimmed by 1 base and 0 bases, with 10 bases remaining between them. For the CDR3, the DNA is TGTGCCAGCAGTGAATCACCAGGGAGCTCCTACGAGCAGTACTTC. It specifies CASSESPGSSYEQYF.

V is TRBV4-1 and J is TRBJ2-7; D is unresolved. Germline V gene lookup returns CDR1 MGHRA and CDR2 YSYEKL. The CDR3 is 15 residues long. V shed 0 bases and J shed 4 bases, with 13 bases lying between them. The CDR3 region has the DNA TGCGCCAGCAGCCAAGATGGAAGTCCCCCTTACGAGCAGTACGTC. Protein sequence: CASSQDGSPPYEQYV.

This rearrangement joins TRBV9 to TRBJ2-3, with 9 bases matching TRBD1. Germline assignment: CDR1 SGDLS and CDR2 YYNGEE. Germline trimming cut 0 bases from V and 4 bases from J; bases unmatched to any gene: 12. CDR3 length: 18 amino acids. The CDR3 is CASSVATGRTGVADTQYF. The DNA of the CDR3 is TGTGCCAGCAGCGTAGCTACGGGACGGACAGGGGTCGCAGATACGCAGTATTTT.

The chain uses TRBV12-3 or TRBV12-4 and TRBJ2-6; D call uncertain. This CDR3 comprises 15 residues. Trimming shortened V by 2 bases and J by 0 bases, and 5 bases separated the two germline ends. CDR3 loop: CASSLIGSGANVLTF. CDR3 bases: TGTGCCAGCAGTTTAATCGGCTCTGGGGCCAACGTCCTGACTTTC.

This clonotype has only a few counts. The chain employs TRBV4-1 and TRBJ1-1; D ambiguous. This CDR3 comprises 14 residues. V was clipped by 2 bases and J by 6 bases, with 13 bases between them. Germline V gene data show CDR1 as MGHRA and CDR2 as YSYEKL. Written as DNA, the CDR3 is TGCGCCAGCAGCCAATCTGCGAACGCGGCTGAAGCTTTCTTT. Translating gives CASSQSANAAEAFF.

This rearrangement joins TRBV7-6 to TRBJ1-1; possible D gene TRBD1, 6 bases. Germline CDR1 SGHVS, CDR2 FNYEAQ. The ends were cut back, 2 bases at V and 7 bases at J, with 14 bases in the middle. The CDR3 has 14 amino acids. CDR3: CASSLQGQLVEAFF. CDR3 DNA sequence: TGTGCCAGCAGCTTACAGGGGCAGCTCGTTGAAGCTTTCTTT.

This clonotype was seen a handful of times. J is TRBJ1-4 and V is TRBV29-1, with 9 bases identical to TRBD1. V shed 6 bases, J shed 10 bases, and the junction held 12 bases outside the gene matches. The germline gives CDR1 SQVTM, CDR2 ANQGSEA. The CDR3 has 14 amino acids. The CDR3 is CSVVVDRGSGKLFF. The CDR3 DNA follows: TGCAGCGTCGTCGTGGACAGGGGCTCTGGAAAACTGTTTTTT.

The CDR3 DNA reads TGTGCCAGCAGCTTGGGGTCAATGGGGTCACCCCTCCACTTT. Amino acids: CASSLGSMGSPLHF. The V call is TRBV7-9, the J call TRBJ1-6; D is unresolved. The V and J ends lost 3 bases and 10 bases respectively, with 13 bases between them. This CDR3 spans 14 amino acids. From germline, CDR1 is SEHNR and CDR2 FQNEAQ (reference sequence).

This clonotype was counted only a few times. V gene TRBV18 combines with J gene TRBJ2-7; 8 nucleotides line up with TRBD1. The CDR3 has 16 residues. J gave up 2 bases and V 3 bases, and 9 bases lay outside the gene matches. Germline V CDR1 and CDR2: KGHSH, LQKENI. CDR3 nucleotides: TGTGCCAGCTCACCGGCAGGACAGGGAGTAGCCTACGAGCAGTACGTC. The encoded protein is CASSPAGQGVAYEQYV.

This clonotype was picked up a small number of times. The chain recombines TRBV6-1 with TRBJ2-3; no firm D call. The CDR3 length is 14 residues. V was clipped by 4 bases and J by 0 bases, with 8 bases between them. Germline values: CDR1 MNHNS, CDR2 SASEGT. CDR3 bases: TGTGCCAGCAGTGCACTCGACAGCACAGATACGCAGTATTTT. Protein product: CASSALDSTDTQYF.

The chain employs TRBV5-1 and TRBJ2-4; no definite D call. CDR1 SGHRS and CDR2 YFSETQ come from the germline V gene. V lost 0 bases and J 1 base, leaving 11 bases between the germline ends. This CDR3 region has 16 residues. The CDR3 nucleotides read TGCGCCAGCAGCTTGGCTGGCTTCCCCGCCAAAAACATTCAGTACTTC. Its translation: CASSLAGFPAKNIQYF. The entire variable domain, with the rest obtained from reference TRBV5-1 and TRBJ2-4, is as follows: KAGVTQTPRYLIKTRGQQVTLSCSPISGHRSVSWYQQTPGQGLQFLFEYFSETQRNKGNFPGRFSGRQFSNSRSEMNVSTLELGDSALYLCASSLAGFPAKNIQYFGAGTRLSVL.

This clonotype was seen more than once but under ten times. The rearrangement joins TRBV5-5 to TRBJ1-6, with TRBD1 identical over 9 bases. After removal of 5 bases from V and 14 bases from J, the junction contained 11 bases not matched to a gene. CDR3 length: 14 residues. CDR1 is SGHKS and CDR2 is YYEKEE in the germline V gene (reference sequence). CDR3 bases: TGTGCCAGCAGGAAAACAGGGGGCGGGGGGTCCCTCCACTTT. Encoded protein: CASRKTGGGGSLHF.

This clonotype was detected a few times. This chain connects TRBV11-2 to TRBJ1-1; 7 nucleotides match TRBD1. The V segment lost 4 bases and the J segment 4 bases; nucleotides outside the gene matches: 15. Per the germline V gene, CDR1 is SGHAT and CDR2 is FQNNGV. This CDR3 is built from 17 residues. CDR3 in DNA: TGTGCCAGCAGCTCCAGGGCCAGACAGGGAAGGGCCACTGAAGCTTTCTTT. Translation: CASSSRARQGRATEAFF.

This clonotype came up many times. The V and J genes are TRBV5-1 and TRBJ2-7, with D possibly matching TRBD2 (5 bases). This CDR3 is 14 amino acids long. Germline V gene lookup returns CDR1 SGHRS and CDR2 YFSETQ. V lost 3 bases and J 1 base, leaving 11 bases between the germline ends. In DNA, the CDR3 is TGCGCCAGCAGCTGGACCGGCGGGTCCTACGAGCAGTACTTC. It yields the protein CASSWTGGSYEQYF.

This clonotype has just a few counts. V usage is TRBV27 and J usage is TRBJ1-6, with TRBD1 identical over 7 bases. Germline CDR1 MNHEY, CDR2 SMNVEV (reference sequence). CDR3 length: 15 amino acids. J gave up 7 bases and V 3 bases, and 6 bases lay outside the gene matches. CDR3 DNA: TGTGCCAGCAGTTTTGACAGGGTTGGGAATTCACCCCTCCACTTT. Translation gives CASSFDRVGNSPLHF.